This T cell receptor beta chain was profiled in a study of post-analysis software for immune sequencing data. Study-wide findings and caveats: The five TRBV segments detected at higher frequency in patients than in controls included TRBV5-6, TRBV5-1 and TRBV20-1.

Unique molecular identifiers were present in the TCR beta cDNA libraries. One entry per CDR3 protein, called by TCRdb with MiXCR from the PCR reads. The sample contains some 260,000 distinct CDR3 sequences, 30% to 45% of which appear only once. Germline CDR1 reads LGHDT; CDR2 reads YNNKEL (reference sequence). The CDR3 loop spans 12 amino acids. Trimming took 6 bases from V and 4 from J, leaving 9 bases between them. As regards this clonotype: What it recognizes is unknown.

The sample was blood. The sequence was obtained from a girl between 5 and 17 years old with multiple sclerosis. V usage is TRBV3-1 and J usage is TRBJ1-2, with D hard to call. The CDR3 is CASRGAGYGYTF. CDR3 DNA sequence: TGTGCCAGCAGAGGAGCCGGCTATGGCTACACCTTC.